This TCR beta chain was found in a study of shared clonotypes between healthy human individuals. The V segment lost 3 bases and the J segment 6 bases; nucleotides outside the gene matches: 5. CDR1 is SNHLY, CDR2 FYNNEI, per germline. The CDR3 covers 15 residues. Produced via immunoSEQ multiplex PCR; TCRdb's table is partial and in-frame only. This sample has about 1.5 million clones, with approximately 98% found just once. Sequenced input: naive CD4+ T cells sorted from blood. Subset specified: CD45RA+ positively selected. The rearrangement joins TRBV2 to TRBJ2-3; 11 bases fit TRBD2. The sequence was obtained from a man younger than 45 in good health. CDR3 protein: CASSELLAGEDTQYF. The CDR3 DNA is TGTGCCAGCAGTGAGCTACTAGCGGGAGAGGATACGCAGTATTTT.